This T cell receptor beta chain originates from a study of T-cell memory formation after mild COVID-19. The authors produced TCR alpha and TCR beta cDNA libraries with sample barcodes and UMIs by 5'RACE using constant-segment primers. MiXCR, applied by TCRdb to the 5' RACE reads, yields one record per CDR3 protein. The sample has roughly 250,000 distinct CDR3 sequences; around 15% are singletons. The CDR3 sequence is 16 residues long. CDR1 is SGHRS, CDR2 YFSETQ, per germline. The ends lost 0 bases at V and 6 bases at J; junction bases unmatched: 9. The chain joins TRBV5-1 to TRBJ2-3; 8 bases are a match to TRBD2. Sample: PBMCs or a T cell subset sorted from them (not recorded which). The TCR was taken from a man aged 18-30 years who had mild COVID-19 (a few samples of this study predate the infection). Cell type and time point are not known. The CDR3 sequence is CASSLAPAGEADTQYF. DNA for the CDR3: TGCGCCAGCAGCTTGGCGCCAGCGGGGGAGGCGGATACGCAGTATTTT.